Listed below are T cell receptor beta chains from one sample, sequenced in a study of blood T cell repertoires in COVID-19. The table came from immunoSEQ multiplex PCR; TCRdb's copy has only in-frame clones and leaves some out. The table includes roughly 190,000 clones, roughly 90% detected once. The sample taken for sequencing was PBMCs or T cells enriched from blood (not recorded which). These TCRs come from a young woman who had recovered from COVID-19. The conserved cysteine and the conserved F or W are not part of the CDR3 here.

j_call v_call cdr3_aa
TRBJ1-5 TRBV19 ASSAGEEQPQH
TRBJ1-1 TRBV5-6 ASSLRDRGYYRGTEAF
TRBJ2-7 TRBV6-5 ASSWTSGGYEQY
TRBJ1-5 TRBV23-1 ASTQSTEAGAGNQPQH
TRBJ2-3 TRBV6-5 ASSYETGGWTDTQY
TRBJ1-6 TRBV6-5 ASSFGEGNSPLH
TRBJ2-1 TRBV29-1 SVNGGASGAYNEQF
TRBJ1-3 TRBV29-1 SVEVVDTIY
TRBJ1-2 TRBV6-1 ASSEAYSRLNYGYT
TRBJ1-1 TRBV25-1 ASRGTRGLNTEAF
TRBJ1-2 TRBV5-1 ASSPGQGGYGYT
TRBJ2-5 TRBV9 ASSPRTGQLGETQY
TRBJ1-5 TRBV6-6 ASILQGGDQPQH
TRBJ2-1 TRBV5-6 ASSRGLAENNEQF
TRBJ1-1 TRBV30 AWSVSMSTEAF
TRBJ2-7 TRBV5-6 ASSVTSYEQY
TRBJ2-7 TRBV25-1 ASSGQRVIAGHYEQY
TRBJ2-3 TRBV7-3 ASSSRSGSASTDTQY
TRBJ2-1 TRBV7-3 ASSLAGGLYNEQF
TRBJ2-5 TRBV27 ASSQQGSWETQY
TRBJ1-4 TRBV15 ATSRGQSNEKLF
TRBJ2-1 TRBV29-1 SVEERGYYNEQF
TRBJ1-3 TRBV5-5 ASSSLLSGNTIY
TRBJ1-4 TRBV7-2 ASSRDRANEKLF
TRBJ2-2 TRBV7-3 ASSPQRGANTGELF
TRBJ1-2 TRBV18 ASSQERQDDYGYT
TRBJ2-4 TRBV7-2 ASTLAGGPGNTQY
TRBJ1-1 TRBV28 ASSLDLVTEAF
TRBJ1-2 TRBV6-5 ASSYSGLSYGYT
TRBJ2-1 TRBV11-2 ASSLLPSGSRWDNEQF
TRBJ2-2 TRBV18 ASSPDSSNTGELF
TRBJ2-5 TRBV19 ASREGGAKETQY
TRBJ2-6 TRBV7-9 ASTSRDRPGANVLT
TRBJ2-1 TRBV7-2 ASSFTSWNEQF
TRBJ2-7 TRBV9 ASSSEETSGETQQY
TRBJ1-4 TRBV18 ASSPRGRVNEKLF
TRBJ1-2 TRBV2 ASSVFLDRGGYT
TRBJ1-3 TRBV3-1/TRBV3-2 ASSQEGAVSGNTIY
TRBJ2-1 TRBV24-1 ATSSAGDNEQF
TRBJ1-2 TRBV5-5 ASSLDDRDNNYGYT
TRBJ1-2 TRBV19 ASSIDLSGLWYYGYT
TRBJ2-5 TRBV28 ACFKWTGGAGQETQY
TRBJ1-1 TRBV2 ASRDRVFVTEAF
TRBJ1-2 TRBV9 ASSVVTGTNYGYT
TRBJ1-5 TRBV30 AWSVLANQPQH
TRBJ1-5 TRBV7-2 ASSPTQGANQPQH
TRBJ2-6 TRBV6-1 ASSDDSSGANVLT
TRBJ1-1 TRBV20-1 SAIAGVEAF
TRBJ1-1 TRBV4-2 ASSQEAIPGQGKNTEAF
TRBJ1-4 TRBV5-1 ASSLNRATNEKLF